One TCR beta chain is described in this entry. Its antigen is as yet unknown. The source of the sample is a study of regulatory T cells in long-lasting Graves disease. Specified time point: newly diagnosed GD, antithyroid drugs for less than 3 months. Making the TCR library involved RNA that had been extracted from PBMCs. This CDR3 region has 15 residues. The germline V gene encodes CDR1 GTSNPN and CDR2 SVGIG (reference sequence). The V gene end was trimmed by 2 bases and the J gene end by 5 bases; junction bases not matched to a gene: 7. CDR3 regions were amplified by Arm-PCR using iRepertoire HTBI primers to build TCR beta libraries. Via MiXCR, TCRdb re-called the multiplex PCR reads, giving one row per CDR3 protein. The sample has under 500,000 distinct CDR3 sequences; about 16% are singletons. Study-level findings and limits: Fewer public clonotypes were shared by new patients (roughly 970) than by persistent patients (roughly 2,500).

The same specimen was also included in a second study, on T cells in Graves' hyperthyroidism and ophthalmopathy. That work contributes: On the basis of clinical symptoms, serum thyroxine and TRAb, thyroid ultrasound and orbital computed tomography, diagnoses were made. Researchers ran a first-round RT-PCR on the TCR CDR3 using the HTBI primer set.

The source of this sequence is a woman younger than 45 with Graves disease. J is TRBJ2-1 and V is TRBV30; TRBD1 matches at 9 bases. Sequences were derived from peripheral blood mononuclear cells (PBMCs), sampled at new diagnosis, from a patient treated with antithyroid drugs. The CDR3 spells CAWSRGDRDNNEQFF. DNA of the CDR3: TGTGCCTGGAGTAGAGGGGACAGGGACAACAATGAGCAGTTCTTC.